A single sample is the source of the 32 T cell receptor beta chains below, sequenced in a study of Graves' ophthalmopathy and Graves' hyperthyroidism. RNA served as the template for amplifying TCR beta CDR3 regions. An initial RT-PCR round employing HTBI primers preceded a second-round multiplex PCR. From the multiplex PCR reads, TCRdb called clonotypes with MiXCR, one entry per CDR3 protein. The table records over a million distinct CDR3 sequences, less than 45% of them present only once. Sequencing was carried out using peripheral blood or thyroid tissue (not recorded which). These receptors were collected from an adult man with Graves' hyperthyroidism.

The chain is built from TRBV2 and TRBJ1-3; D not certain. V lost 6 bases and J lost 1, with 16 bases in between. Per the germline V gene, CDR1 is SNHLY and CDR2 is FYNNEI. This CDR3 spans 16 amino acids. Here the CDR3 DNA reads TGTGCCAGCAGAGATCCGGGAGGGCGATCTGGAAACACCATATATTTT. Translating it yields CASRDPGGRSGNTIYF. Based on the CDR3 plus reference TRBV2 and TRBJ1-3, the full variable domain is EPEVTQTPSHQVTQMGQEVILRCVPISNHLYFYWYRQILGQKVEFLVSFYNNEISEKSEIFDDQFSVERPDGSNFTLKIRSTKLEDSAMYFCASRDPGGRSGNTIYFGEGSWLTVV.

A note on this clonotype: It may be a read error: a sequence one base away is much more abundant. The chain is built from TRBV20-1 and TRBJ1-4, with 9 bases matching TRBD1. The CDR3 totals 15 residues. The germline CDR1 and CDR2 sequences are DFQATT and SNEGSKA (reference sequence). With 1 base clipped from V and 6 bases from J, the junction kept 6 bases outside the gene matches. CDR3 sequence reads: CSARGPGTGYEKLFF. As DNA, the CDR3 is TGCAGTGCTAGAGGACCCGGGACAGGGTATGAAAAACTGTTTTTT.

This clonotype has a count of ten or more. The chain employs TRBV29-1 and TRBJ2-2, with 11 bases identical to TRBD2. This CDR3 has 15 amino acids. CDR1 is SQVTM, CDR2 ANQGSEA, per germline. V lost 6 bases and J lost 6; bases outside the gene matches: 9. In DNA, the CDR3 is TGCAGCGTGCGCGTTAGCGGGGGGGCCTCCGGGGAGCTGTTTTTT. It encodes CSVRVSGGASGELFF.

This clonotype was recorded a few times. Compared with germline, one end of the junction differs, possibly owing to a read error. This sequence joins TRBV5-1 and TRBJ2-7; tentative D call: TRBD1 (9 bases). Per the germline V gene, CDR1 is SGHRS and CDR2 is YFSETQ. This CDR3 has 16 residues. The CDR3, as DNA: TGTGCCAGCAGCTTAGCGGGGACAGGGAGTGTCTACGAGCAGTACTTC. Translating gives CASSLAGTGSVYEQYF.

The J gene is TRBJ1-2, the V gene TRBV25-1; 8 bases align to TRBD1. V shed 8 bases and J 1 base; nucleotides not matched to a gene: 9. The length of the CDR3 is 15 residues. Germline V gene data show CDR1 as MGHDK and CDR2 as SYGVNS. In nucleotides, the CDR3 is TGTGCCAGCTCACCAATTGGACAGGGTAACTATGGCTACACCTTC. Its translation is CASSPIGQGNYGYTF.

V gene TRBV10-3 combines with J gene TRBJ1-2; 9 bases agree with TRBD1. Germline V lookup: CDR1 ENHRY, CDR2 SYGVKD. The trim removed 6 bases at V and 4 bases at J, leaving 12 bases unmatched. The CDR3 is 16 residues long. The CDR3: CAIRAGTGKVGYGYTF. CDR3 coding DNA: TGTGCCATCAGGGCCGGGACAGGGAAGGTGGGCTATGGCTACACCTTC.

This clonotype has a count of ten or more. V and J are TRBV11-2 and TRBJ1-4, with TRBD1 matching over 7 bases. There are 12 residues in the CDR3. Germline trimming cut 5 bases from V and 11 bases from J; bases unmatched to any gene: 5. In germline, CDR1 is SGHAT, CDR2 FQNNGV. CDR3 sequence: CASSAGQMKLFF. CDR3 nucleotide sequence: TGTGCCAGCAGCGCGGGACAGATGAAACTGTTTTTT.

The rearrangement joins TRBV14 to TRBJ1-5; D not resolved. V was trimmed by 2 bases and J by 5 bases, leaving 4 bases between them. Germline V lookup: CDR1 SGHDN, CDR2 FVKESK. The CDR3 loop spans 12 amino acids. The CDR3 DNA reads TGTGCCAGCAGCCAAAAGGATCAGCCCCAGCATTTT. This gives the protein CASSQKDQPQHF. The complete variable domain, with remaining parts taken from reference TRBV14 and TRBJ1-5, reads EAGVTQFPSHSVIEKGQTVTLRCDPISGHDNLYWYRRVMGKEIKFLLHFVKESKQDESGMPNNRFLAERTGGTYSTLKVQPAELEDSGVYFCASSQKDQPQHFGDGTRLSIL.

This clonotype was seen only a few times. CDR3 in DNA: TGTGCCAGCAGCCCCAACCGACAGGGAGGGGAGACCCAGTACTTC. Translated, it gives CASSPNRQGGETQYF. The rearrangement joins TRBV12-3 or TRBV12-4 to TRBJ2-5; D is perhaps TRBD1 or TRBD2 (7 bases each). CDR3 size: 15 residues. Trimming cost V 6 bases and J 5 bases, with 19 bases left between them.

This clonotype was recorded at least ten times. This chain joins TRBV6-1 and TRBJ2-5; no firm D call. Deletions cut 4 bases from V and 7 bases from J, with 10 bases between. Germline V gene data show CDR1 as MNHNS and CDR2 as SASEGT. The CDR3 totals 12 residues. The CDR3 protein is CASSAVGSTQYF. The CDR3 nucleotides read TGTGCCAGCAGTGCCGTCGGTTCGACCCAGTACTTC.

This clonotype was counted between two and nine times. The rearrangement joins TRBV9 to TRBJ2-5; D remains unclear. The CDR3 has 16 amino acids. The V and J ends lost 2 bases and 5 bases respectively, with 19 bases between them. Germline-derived CDR1 and CDR2 are SGDLS and YYNGEE. The CDR3: CASSVGAHGELETQYF. The CDR3 DNA is TGTGCCAGCAGCGTGGGTGCTCATGGTGAGCTCGAGACCCAGTACTTC.

In this sample, this clonotype turned up many times. This chain connects TRBV29-1 to TRBJ2-5; TRBD1 is a possible D gene (5 bases). The CDR3 is 12 residues long. Trimming cost V 8 bases and J 5 bases, with 15 bases left between them. CDR1 is SQVTM and CDR2 is ANQGSEA in the germline V gene. This chain's CDR3 is CSPSLGPETQYF. DNA for the CDR3: TGCAGCCCCTCCCTGGGGCCGGAGACCCAGTACTTC.

The genes are TRBV15 and TRBJ2-7; D gene ambiguous. The germline V and J ends were trimmed by 3 bases and 3 bases, with 15 bases remaining between them. This CDR3 has 15 residues. Germline-derived CDR1 and CDR2 are LNHNV and YYDKDF (reference sequence). This CDR3 reads CATSSDRLKRYEQYF. The CDR3 region has the DNA TGTGCCACCAGCAGTGATCGACTGAAGCGCTACGAGCAGTACTTC. Together with reference TRBV15 and TRBJ2-7, the CDR3 gives the full variable domain: DAMVIQNPRYQVTQFGKPVTLSCSQTLNHNVMYWYQQKSSQAPKLLFHYYDKDFNNEADTPDNFQSRRPNTSFCFLDIRSPGLGDTAMYLCATSSDRLKRYEQYFGPGTRLTVT.

Concerning this clonotype itself: Sequence at one end of the junction differs from germline and may be a read error. The genes are TRBV10-2 and TRBJ2-7; 10 bases match TRBD1. Germline loops: CDR1 WSHSY, CDR2 SAAADI. CDR3 length equals 16 residues. The CDR3 DNA sequence: TGTGCCAGCAGTTACTCAGGGACAGGGGTTCCCTACGAGCAGTACTTC. This gives the protein CASSYSGTGVPYEQYF.

This clonotype was recorded many times. The gene calls are TRBV20-1 and TRBJ1-1, with TRBD1 as a possible D gene (5 bases). Germline loops: CDR1 DFQATT, CDR2 SNEGSKA (reference sequence). V was trimmed by 5 bases and J by 3 bases, leaving 16 bases between them. There are 14 residues in the CDR3. The CDR3 spells CSAATLDSYTEAFF. DNA for the CDR3: TGCAGTGCTGCCACTTTAGACAGCTACACTGAAGCTTTCTTT.

The chain is built from TRBV7-9 and TRBJ2-2; 16 bases align to TRBD2. The CDR3 is 18 residues long. The V gene end was trimmed by 3 bases and the J gene end by 5 bases; junction bases not matched to a gene: 6. Germline CDR1 reads SEHNR; CDR2 reads FQNEAQ (reference sequence). In DNA form, the CDR3 reads TGTGCCAGCAGCTTCGGGACTAGCGGGGGGGGGTGGACCGGGGAGCTGTTTTTT. This translates into CASSFGTSGGGWTGELFF.

This sequence joins TRBV7-9 and TRBJ2-7; the match to TRBD2 covers 9 bases. V trimming: 2 bases; J trimming: 4 bases; junction bases outside the gene matches: 6. CDR1 and CDR2 (germline): SEHNR, FQNEAQ (reference sequence). The CDR3 is 15 amino acids. The CDR3 spells CASSLFGGGGYEQYF. CDR3 sequence (DNA): TGTGCCAGCAGCTTATTTGGCGGGGGGGGATACGAGCAGTACTTC.

This clonotype came up a few times. This sequence joins TRBV9 and TRBJ2-7; D gene unclear. Germline CDR1 SGDLS, CDR2 YYNGEE. V was pared by 0 bases and J by 0 bases, with 7 bases between. The CDR3 totals 14 residues. The CDR3, as DNA: TGTGCCAGCAGCGTAGACCCTTTCTCCTACGAGCAGTACTTC. Encoded protein: CASSVDPFSYEQYF.

J is TRBJ2-7 and V is TRBV10-3, with TRBD2 matching 7 bases. After removal of 5 bases from V and 7 bases from J, the junction contained 8 bases not matched to a gene. Germline values: CDR1 ENHRY, CDR2 SYGVKD. The CDR3 has 13 amino acids. The CDR3 protein is CAISLGGGREQYF. The CDR3, as DNA: TGTGCCATCAGTTTGGGGGGGGGGAGGGAGCAGTACTTC.

This clonotype was detected a few times. The chain links TRBV2 to TRBJ1-1, with unresolved D. Trimming took 4 bases from V and 5 from J, leaving 8 bases between them. The CDR3 extends over 12 amino acids. Germline V CDR1 and CDR2: SNHLY, FYNNEI. This CDR3 reads CASSGMETEAFF. The DNA for the CDR3 is TGTGCCAGCAGTGGGATGGAAACTGAAGCTTTCTTT.

This clonotype occurred once. The chain has TRBV10-3 and TRBJ2-7; D tentatively reads TRBD1 or TRBD2 (5 bases each). The CDR3 runs to 14 residues. V was shortened by 7 bases and J by 1 base, with 14 bases between the two germline ends. From germline, CDR1 is ENHRY and CDR2 SYGVKD. CDR3 coding DNA: TGTGCCATCAACCCCGGGGCCGGGTCCTACGAGCAGTACTTC. Amino acids: CAINPGAGSYEQYF.

There are many counts of this clonotype. The chain combines TRBV20-1 with TRBJ2-7, with 10 nucleotides matching TRBD1. Germline V gene lookup returns CDR1 DFQATT and CDR2 SNEGSKA (reference sequence). Trimming took 5 bases from V and 3 from J; bases not matched to a gene: 4. The CDR3 sequence is 13 residues long. CDR3 bases: TGCAGTGCTGGCCGGGACAGGGGCTACGAGCAGTACTTC. The encoded protein is CSAGRDRGYEQYF.

V and J are TRBV2 and TRBJ2-7; no reliable D call. Germline V gene sequence: CDR1 SNHLY, CDR2 FYNNEI. Trimming cost V 6 bases and J 4 bases, with 13 bases left between them. This CDR3 region has 13 residues. CDR3 region: CASSTGTVYEQYF. CDR3 nucleotides: TGTGCCAGCAGCACCGGAACAGTGTACGAGCAGTACTTC.

There are many counts of this clonotype. The rearrangement joins TRBV20-1 to TRBJ2-5; 15 nucleotides line up with TRBD2. Germline V gene lookup returns CDR1 DFQATT and CDR2 SNEGSKA (reference sequence). V shed 4 bases and J 4 bases; nucleotides not matched to a gene: 4. CDR3 length: 15 amino acids. CDR3 protein: CSATPGLAGGETQYF. The CDR3 DNA sequence: TGCAGTGCTACCCCGGGACTAGCGGGAGGAGAGACCCAGTACTTC.

The chain carries TRBV3-1 and TRBJ1-1; D might be TRBD1 (5 bases). This CDR3 is built from 16 residues. Trimming cost V 5 bases and J 5 bases, with 21 bases left between them. The germline CDR1 and CDR2 sequences are LGHDT and YNNKEL (reference sequence). CDR3 sequence (DNA): TGTGCCAGCAGCGAACAAAGGCAGGGAGTGTGGACTGAAGCTTTCTTT. Translating it yields CASSEQRQGVWTEAFF.

This clonotype was recorded many times. The genes are TRBV24-1 and TRBJ2-5; tentative D call: TRBD2 (5 bases). The CDR3 is 14 residues long. V lost 5 bases and J 3 bases, leaving 12 bases between the germline ends. The germline V gene has CDR1 KGHDR and CDR2 SFDVKD. CDR3 nucleotides: TGTGCCACCAGTGCGGCATCGAGGGAAGAGACCCAGTACTTC. Its translation: CATSAASREETQYF.

The chain couples TRBV30 to TRBJ2-7, with 7 bases matching TRBD2. Germline V gene data show CDR1 as GTSNPN and CDR2 as SVGIG (reference sequence). There are 12 residues in the CDR3. After removal of 2 bases from V and 11 bases from J, the junction contained 9 bases not matched to a gene. CDR3 DNA: TGTGCCTGGAGTACAGAGCGGGGCAGGAAGTACTTC. As protein: CAWSTERGRKYF.

In its sample, this clonotype was seen many times. The gene calls are TRBV15 and TRBJ1-5, with unresolved D. CDR3 length: 13 residues. V was shortened by 5 bases and J by 6 bases, with 11 bases between the two germline ends. The V gene's germline CDR1 is LNHNV and CDR2 YYDKDF (reference sequence). The CDR3 spells CATSVRTGQPQHF. CDR3 in DNA: TGTGCCACCAGCGTAAGGACGGGTCAGCCCCAGCATTTT.

This clonotype came up many times. V is TRBV7-2 and J is TRBJ1-5; D gene uncertain. CDR1 is SGHTA, CDR2 FQGNSA, per germline. Trimming stripped 1 base from V and 5 bases from J, with 15 bases between. This CDR3 region has 16 residues. The CDR3 here is CASSLGVPIPYQPQHF. DNA for the CDR3: TGTGCCAGCAGCTTAGGCGTTCCCATACCTTATCAGCCCCAGCATTTT.

The chain links TRBV15 to TRBJ2-7; no clear D gene. Germline V gives CDR1 LNHNV, CDR2 YYDKDF (reference sequence). CDR3 size: 13 residues. The V end lost 1 base, the J end lost 2 bases, and 6 bases lay between the germline ends. The CDR3 nucleotides are TGTGCCACCAGCAGAGGGGCGGCCTACGAGCAGTACTTC. Translated, it gives CATSRGAAYEQYF.

The J gene is TRBJ2-5, the V gene TRBV14, with TRBD1 matching 10 bases. Germline V gene lookup returns CDR1 SGHDN and CDR2 FVKESK. Trimming removed 5 bases from V and 5 bases from J; junction bases left unmatched: 8. There are 15 residues in the CDR3. The CDR3 sequence is CASSAYSDRGETQYF. The CDR3 region has the DNA TGTGCCAGCAGCGCTTACTCGGACAGGGGGGAGACCCAGTACTTC.

This chain joins TRBV4-3 and TRBJ1-1; possibly TRBD1 for D (6 bases). Germline V gene sequence: CDR1 LGHNA, CDR2 YSLEER. Deletions cut 4 bases from V and 4 bases from J, with 16 bases between. This CDR3 region has 15 residues. In DNA form, the CDR3 reads TGCGCCAGCAGCCGAGAAATGGGACAAGCCACTGAAGCTTTCTTT. Amino acids: CASSREMGQATEAFF.